The present T cell receptor (beta chain) was sequenced within a study of CD8+ T cells in alopecia areata. Whole-study results and caveats: Treatment with tofacitinib significantly lowered scalp clonality and reduced expanded CD8+ clones among the top 100.

Treatment reported: oral pan-JAK inhibitor, 5-10 mg twice daily. Sorting of PBMCs yielded the CD4+ and CD8+ T cells. Worth noting for this clone: Its antigen is currently unknown.

Sequencing used cDNA as its template, made by extracting RNA and reverse transcribing it. The assay was immunoSEQ multiplex PCR, and TCRdb's table has in-frame clones only and misses some. The sample carries approximately 200,000 clones, 58% recorded once. The CDR3 consists of 15 residues. The ends were cut back, 1 base at V and 4 bases at J, with 13 bases in the middle. CDR1 SEHNR and CDR2 FQNEAQ come from the germline V gene (reference sequence). The V gene is TRBV7-9, the J gene TRBJ1-1, with a tentative D call TRBD1 (5 bases). This TCR came from a human donor with alopecia areata. Sequenced material: CD4+ T cells sorted from blood, taken at week 24, from a patient treated with tofacitinib. This CDR3 is CASSLEAGTGTEAFF. The CDR3 DNA sequence: TGTGCCAGCAGCTTAGAGGCGGGGACGGGCACTGAAGCTTTCTTT.